One TCR beta chain is described in this entry. No antigen is known for it. This entry is derived from a study of T cell responses to AZD1222 COVID-19 vaccine. Study observations and caveats: Repertoires were collected only later (after the peak T cell response had occurred). Spike regions recognized by vaccine-associated CD4 TCRs spanned the protein, led by 160-218 and 743-854. Seropositive AZD1222 recipients at baseline numbered only five or six. Two AZD1222 doses significantly raised spike-specific TCR breadth and depth over controls.

The repertoire was sequenced with immunoSEQ multiplex PCR; TCRdb's copy has only in-frame clones and lacks some. This sample has approximately 110,000 clones, with 80% to 95% found just once. The specimen was peripheral blood, collected on day 0 of AZD1222 vaccination. This clonotype was sampled from an adult in good health.

CDR3 DNA sequence: TGTGCCAGCAGTTTCTCCCCACAGGGGGTAGAGACCCAGTACTTC. Translating it yields CASSFSPQGVETQYF. The chain employs TRBV28 and TRBJ2-5, with 8 bases fitting TRBD1. The CDR3 runs 15 residues. Germline trimming cut 3 bases from V and 4 bases from J; bases unmatched to any gene: 7. CDR1 is MDHEN, CDR2 SYDVKM, per germline. The variable domain in full, with the rest retrieved from reference TRBV28 and TRBJ2-5, is DVKVTQSSRYLVKRTGEKVFLECVQDMDHENMFWYRQDPGLGLRLIYFSYDVKMKEKGDIPEGYSVSREKKERFSLILESASTNQTSMYLCASSFSPQGVETQYFGPGTRLLVL.